This T cell receptor (beta chain) came from a study of control samples from healthy donors and cancer patients. Method: immunoSEQ multiplex PCR; TCRdb's copy keeps in-frame clones and lacks some. Counted here are a few hundred thousand clones, around 90% occurring once; the ten biggest clones make up around 6.4%. V lost 3 bases, J lost 8 bases, and 4 bases stayed unmatched. CDR3 length equals 13 residues. Per the germline V gene, CDR1 is MNHEY and CDR2 is SMNVEV (reference sequence). The origin of this receptor is a man aged 35 to 55 with head and neck cancer. The specimen sequenced was PBMCs. The chain joins TRBV27 to TRBJ1-3, with 7 bases aligning to TRBD1. The CDR3 sequence is CASSLARGDTIYF. CDR3 nucleotide sequence: TGTGCCAGCAGTTTGGCCAGGGGGGACACCATATATTTT.